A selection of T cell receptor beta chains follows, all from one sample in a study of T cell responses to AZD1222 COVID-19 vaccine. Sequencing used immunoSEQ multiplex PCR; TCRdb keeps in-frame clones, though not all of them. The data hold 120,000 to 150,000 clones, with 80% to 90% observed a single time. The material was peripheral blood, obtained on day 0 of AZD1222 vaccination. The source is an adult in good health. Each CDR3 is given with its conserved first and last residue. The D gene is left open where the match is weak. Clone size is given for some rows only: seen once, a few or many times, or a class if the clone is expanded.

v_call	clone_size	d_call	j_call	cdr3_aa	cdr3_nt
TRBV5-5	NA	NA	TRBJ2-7	CASSLASPGYEQYF	TGTGCCAGCAGCTTGGCCAGCCCCGGCTACGAGCAGTACTTC
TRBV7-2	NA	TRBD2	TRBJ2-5	CASSFVGGTQETQYF	TGTGCCAGCAGCTTCGTGGGGGGGACCCAAGAGACCCAGTACTTC
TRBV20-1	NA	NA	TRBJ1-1	CSASEGLGGNTEAFF	TGCAGTGCTAGTGAAGGGCTGGGTGGGAACACTGAAGCTTTCTTT
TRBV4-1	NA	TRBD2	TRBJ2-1	CASSPWTSSNEQFF	TGCGCCAGCAGCCCCTGGACTAGCTCGAATGAGCAGTTCTTC
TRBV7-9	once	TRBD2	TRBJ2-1	CASSLANSGGPTSYNEQFF	TGTGCCAGCAGCTTAGCGAATAGCGGGGGCCCCACCTCCTACAATGAGCAGTTCTTC
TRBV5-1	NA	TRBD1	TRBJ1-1	CASSWMDRGLGEAFF	TGCGCCAGCAGCTGGATGGACAGGGGTTTGGGTGAAGCTTTCTTT
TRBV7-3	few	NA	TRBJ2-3	CASSYEPMDTQYF	TGTGCCAGCAGCTATGAACCAATGGATACGCAGTATTTT
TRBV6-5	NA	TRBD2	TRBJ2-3	CASGGTSGSSDTQYF	TGTGCCAGCGGAGGGACTAGCGGGAGCTCAGATACGCAGTATTTT
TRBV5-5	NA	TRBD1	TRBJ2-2	CATGLRGRVETGELFF	TGTGCCACTGGACTCAGGGGGCGCGTGGAAACCGGGGAGCTGTTTTTT
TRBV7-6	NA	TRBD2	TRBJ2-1	CASSLRGGRPYNEQFF	TGTGCCAGCAGCTTACGGGGCGGGAGACCCTACAATGAGCAGTTCTTC
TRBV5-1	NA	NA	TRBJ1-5	CASSFGGTDNQPQHF	TGCGCCAGCAGCTTCGGTGGGACGGATAATCAGCCCCAGCATTTT
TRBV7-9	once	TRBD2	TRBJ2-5	CASSALAEPQETQYF	TGTGCCAGCAGCGCACTAGCGGAACCCCAAGAGACCCAGTACTTC
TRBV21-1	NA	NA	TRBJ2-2	CASSKGEQGDLTGELFF	TGTGCCAGCAGCAAAGGGGAGCAGGGAGATTTGACCGGGGAGCTGTTTTTT
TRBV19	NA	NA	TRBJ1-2	CASSDRSYGYTF	TGTGCCAGTAGCGATAGAAGCTATGGCTACACCTTC
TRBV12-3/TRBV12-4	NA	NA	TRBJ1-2	CASRDQGLNGYTF	TGTGCCAGCAGGGACCAGGGGCTGAATGGCTACACCTTC
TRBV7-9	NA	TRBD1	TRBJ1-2	CASSSGGGYTF	TGTGCCAGCAGCTCAGGGGGAGGCTACACCTTC
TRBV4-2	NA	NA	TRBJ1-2	CASSQEGARVYGYTF	TGTGCCAGCAGCCAAGAAGGGGCCAGGGTCTATGGCTACACCTTC
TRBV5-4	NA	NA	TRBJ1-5	CASSLDSNQPQHF	TGTGCCAGCAGCTTGGACAGCAATCAGCCCCAGCATTTT
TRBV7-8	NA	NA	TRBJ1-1	CASSLNPRLSGRNTEAFF	TGTGCCAGCAGCTTAAACCCCCGGCTTTCAGGGCGGAACACTGAAGCTTTCTTT
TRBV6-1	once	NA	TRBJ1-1	CASSEVVQGEAFF	TGTGCCAGCAGTGAAGTAGTACAAGGGGAAGCTTTCTTT
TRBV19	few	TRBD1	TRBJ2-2	CASSKRQGHTGELFF	TGTGCCAGTAGTAAACGACAGGGCCACACCGGGGAGCTGTTTTTT
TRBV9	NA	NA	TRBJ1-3	CASSVAPAGVPSGNTIYF	TGTGCCAGCAGCGTAGCTCCCGCAGGGGTCCCCTCTGGAAACACCATATATTTT
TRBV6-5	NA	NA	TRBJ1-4	CASTEGVATNEKLFF	TGTGCCAGCACCGAAGGGGTAGCAACTAATGAAAAACTGTTTTTT
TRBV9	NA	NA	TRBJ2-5	CASSVPGETQYF	TGTGCCAGCAGCGTACCAGGAGAGACCCAGTACTTC
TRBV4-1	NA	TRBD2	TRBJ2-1	CASSQDPGGSYNEQFF	TGCGCCAGCAGCCAAGACCCCGGGGGGTCCTACAATGAGCAGTTCTTC
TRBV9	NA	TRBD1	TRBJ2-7	CASSVASGGYEQYF	TGTGCCAGCAGCGTAGCGTCAGGGGGCTACGAGCAGTACTTC
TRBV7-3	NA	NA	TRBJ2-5	CASSIGGSVPYQETQYF	TGTGCCAGCAGCATAGGGGGGTCAGTACCGTACCAAGAGACCCAGTACTTC
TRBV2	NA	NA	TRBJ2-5	CASNRDLTEETQYF	TGTGCCAGCAATCGGGACCTAACGGAAGAGACCCAGTACTTC
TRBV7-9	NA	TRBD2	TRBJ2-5	CASSPRGTQETQYF	TGTGCCAGCAGCCCGCGGGGGACCCAAGAGACCCAGTACTTC
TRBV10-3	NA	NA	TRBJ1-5	CAISDSEGQPQHF	TGTGCCATCAGCGACAGCGAAGGTCAGCCCCAGCATTTT
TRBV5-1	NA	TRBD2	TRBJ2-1	CASSLLGLAGYNEQFF	TGCGCCAGCAGCTTGCTGGGACTAGCGGGATACAATGAGCAGTTCTTC
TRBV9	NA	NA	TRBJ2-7	CASSVADRYEQYF	TGTGCCAGCAGCGTAGCTGACCGCTACGAGCAGTACTTC
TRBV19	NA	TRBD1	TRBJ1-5	CASRSLHRDRINQPQHF	TGTGCCAGTAGATCACTTCACCGGGACAGAATAAATCAGCCCCAGCATTTT
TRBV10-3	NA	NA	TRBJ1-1	CAISESADLNTEAFF	TGTGCCATCAGTGAGTCAGCAGATCTGAACACTGAAGCTTTCTTT
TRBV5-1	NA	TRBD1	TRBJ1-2	CASRLTGGNYGYTF	TGCGCCAGCAGACTGACAGGGGGCAACTATGGCTACACCTTC
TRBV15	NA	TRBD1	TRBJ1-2	CATSRPRDSPSIYGYTF	TGTGCCACCAGCAGACCACGGGACAGTCCCTCGATTTATGGCTACACCTTC
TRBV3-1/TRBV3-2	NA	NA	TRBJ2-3	CASSHLHGTDTQYF	TGTGCCAGCAGCCATTTGCATGGAACAGATACGCAGTATTTT
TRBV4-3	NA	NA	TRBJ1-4	CASSRGVRDEKLFF	TGCGCCAGCAGTAGGGGGGTGAGGGATGAAAAACTGTTTTTT
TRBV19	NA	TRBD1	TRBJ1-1	CASSRGQLNTEAFF	TGTGCCAGTAGTAGGGGACAGTTGAACACTGAAGCTTTCTTT
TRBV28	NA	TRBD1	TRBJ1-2	CASRPPGPTGGYGYTF	TGTGCCAGCAGGCCCCCGGGACCGACAGGGGGCTATGGCTACACCTTC
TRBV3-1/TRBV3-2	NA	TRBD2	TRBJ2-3	CASSQDLAGATDTQYF	TGTGCCAGCAGCCAAGATCTTGCGGGAGCCACAGATACGCAGTATTTT